The 27 T cell receptor beta chains given below trace back to one sample, sequenced in a study of radiation and T cells in renal cell carcinoma. The assay was immunoSEQ multiplex PCR, and TCRdb's table has in-frame clones only and misses some. The table shows around 76,000 clones, with around 76% occurring only once. Time point defined: blood 2 weeks post-SBRT. Treatment here: 15 Gy SBRT to primary tumor, nephrectomy 4 weeks later. Material: blood, obtained from a patient whose treatment included radiotherapy and nephrectomy. All receptors derive from a man in his sixties with renal cell carcinoma.

V usage is TRBV4-3 and J usage is TRBJ1-1, with D perhaps matching TRBD1 (6 bases). V was pared by 0 bases and J by 7 bases, with 12 bases between. The CDR3 has 14 amino acids. Germline V CDR1 and CDR2: LGHNA, YSLEER. CDR3: CASSQEYVRGEAFF. The CDR3 DNA reads TGCGCCAGCAGCCAAGAATACGTCAGGGGTGAAGCTTTCTTT.

The chain has TRBV5-1 and TRBJ1-2, with a weak D call TRBD1 (5 bases). V was pared by 0 bases and J by 0 bases, with 9 bases between. The CDR3 consists of 15 residues. CDR1 is SGHRS, CDR2 YFSETQ, per germline. The CDR3 DNA is TGCGCCAGCAGCTTGGCAGGGCCAGCTAACTATGGCTACACCTTC. Residues: CASSLAGPANYGYTF.

The V call is TRBV19, the J call TRBJ2-1, with D possibly matching TRBD2 (6 bases). This CDR3 contains 13 residues. Germline V gene data show CDR1 as LNHDA and CDR2 as SQIVND (reference sequence). Trimming cost V 5 bases and J 9 bases, with 14 bases left between them. CDR3 nucleotide sequence: TGTGCCAGTAGTCAGGCGGGGACGATTGAGCAGTTCTTC. As protein: CASSQAGTIEQFF.

The CDR3 reads CASSQEFGPLAGTGELFF. The CDR3 DNA sequence: TGTGCCAGCAGCCAAGAGTTTGGACCTCTCGCCGGAACCGGGGAGCTGTTTTTT. The rearrangement uses TRBV4-2 and TRBJ2-2; no definite D call. Germline V gene sequence: CDR1 LGHNA, CDR2 YNFKEQ. CDR3 length: 18 amino acids. Trimming pared 0 bases from V and 5 bases from J, leaving 19 bases between.

By proportion, this clone is medium-sized. The chain is built from TRBV9 and TRBJ2-1, with 8 bases identical to TRBD1. The CDR3 is made up of 12 amino acids. V trimming: 4 bases; J trimming: 14 bases; junction bases outside the gene matches: 8. Germline CDR1 SGDLS, CDR2 YYNGEE. The CDR3 loop reads CASSSRTGIKFF. The CDR3 DNA follows: TGTGCCAGCAGCTCCCGGACAGGGATCAAGTTCTTC.

This rearrangement joins TRBV30 to TRBJ1-1; D perhaps matches TRBD1 (5 bases). Trimming took 4 bases from V and 0 from J, leaving 6 bases between them. Germline V gene data show CDR1 as GTSNPN and CDR2 as SVGIG (reference sequence). The length of the CDR3 is 12 residues. CDR3 loop: CAWTGMNTEAFF. The CDR3, as DNA: TGTGCCTGGACAGGGATGAACACTGAAGCTTTCTTT.

In nucleotides, the CDR3 is TGCAGTGCTAGAAAGGGGAATGGCTACACCTTC. Amino acids: CSARKGNGYTF. The V gene is TRBV20-1, the J gene TRBJ1-2; D is possibly TRBD1 (5 bases). Trimming took 2 bases from V and 6 from J, leaving 7 bases between them. This CDR3 region has 11 residues. Germline V gene lookup returns CDR1 DFQATT and CDR2 SNEGSKA (reference sequence).

This clone appeared a few times. The chain uses TRBV29-1 and TRBJ2-7, with TRBD2 matching 10 bases. This CDR3 has 14 residues. CDR1 and CDR2 (germline): SQVTM, ANQGSEA. J was trimmed by 8 bases and V by 5 bases; bases with no gene match: 12. In DNA form, the CDR3 reads TGCAGCGTTACAGAATCTAGCGGGAGTCTCCAGCAGTACTTC. This gives the protein CSVTESSGSLQQYF.

This clone has just a few counts. This rearrangement joins TRBV7-2 to TRBJ2-1; D is unclear. The CDR3 runs 14 residues. The V gene lost 7 bases and the J gene lost 2 bases, with 12 bases spanning the gap. CDR1 SGHTA and CDR2 FQGNSA come from the germline V gene. CDR3 sequence (DNA): TGTGCCAGCACAATTGGACCGACCTACAATGAGCAGTTCTTC. This gives the protein CASTIGPTYNEQFF.

This clone was recorded once. The rearrangement uses TRBV2 and TRBJ1-1; tentative D call: TRBD1 (6 bases). The CDR3 is 22 residues long. Trimming took off 2 bases at V and 0 bases at J, with 31 bases between the two ends. Germline loops: CDR1 SNHLY, CDR2 FYNNEI. For the CDR3, the DNA is TGTGCCAGCAGTGAATCAGGTGGTAGAAGGACATCCCAAGGGGGAATGAACACTGAAGCTTTCTTT. Translation gives CASSESGGRRTSQGGMNTEAFF.

The V gene is TRBV21-1, the J gene TRBJ2-6; TRBD1 is taken as the D call from the table, unchecked against the DNA. TRBV21-1 is designated a pseudogene. The CDR3 is made up of 15 amino acids. The CDR3 region has the DNA TGTGCCAGCAGCAGAGGGGGTGCTGGGGCCAACGTCCTGACTTTC. Protein: CASSRGGAGANVLTF.

This rearrangement joins TRBV7-2 to TRBJ2-7, with 11 bases fitting TRBD2. The germline gives CDR1 SGHTA, CDR2 FQGNSA. Trimming at V came to 2 bases and at J to 6 bases, leaving 3 bases not matched to a gene. The CDR3 runs to 14 residues. This chain's CDR3 is CASSLTLAGGEQYF. In DNA form, the CDR3 reads TGTGCCAGCAGCTTAACCCTAGCGGGGGGCGAGCAGTACTTC.

The chain couples TRBV5-6 to TRBJ1-6; D may be TRBD1 (5 bases). Germline V lookup: CDR1 SGHDT, CDR2 YYEEEE. This CDR3 region has 15 residues. Trimming removed 0 bases at V and 6 bases at J, with 10 bases between. CDR3 sequence (DNA): TGTGCCAGCAGCTTGGATGTAGGGACTAATTCACCCCTCCACTTT. Residues: CASSLDVGTNSPLHF. Full variable domain (outside the CDR3, taken from reference TRBV5-6 and TRBJ1-6): DAGVTQSPTHLIKTRGQQVTLRCSPKSGHDTVSWYQQALGQGPQFIFQYYEEEERQRGNFPDRFSGHQFPNYSSELNVNALLLGDSALYLCASSLDVGTNSPLHFGNGTRLTVT.

J is TRBJ1-5 and V is TRBV27, with D tentatively TRBD1 (6 bases). The CDR3 runs to 17 residues. V gave up 2 bases and J gave up 0 bases, with 14 bases separating them. CDR1 is MNHEY, CDR2 SMNVEV, per germline (reference sequence). The CDR3 sequence: CASSLRGRPYSNQPQHF. The CDR3 DNA is TGTGCCAGCAGTTTACGGGGGCGACCATATAGCAATCAGCCCCAGCATTTT.

The rearrangement uses TRBV28 and TRBJ1-3, with TRBD1 identical over 8 bases. Germline CDR1 and CDR2: MDHEN and SYDVKM. The CDR3 length is 14 residues. Trimming at V came to 3 bases and at J to 9 bases, leaving 7 bases not matched to a gene. DNA of the CDR3: TGTGCCAGCAGTTTCAGGGGGCCTGGGGTCACCATATATTTT. Translation gives CASSFRGPGVTIYF. Filled out from reference TRBV28 and TRBJ1-3, the complete variable domain reads DVKVTQSSRYLVKRTGEKVFLECVQDMDHENMFWYRQDPGLGLRLIYFSYDVKMKEKGDIPEGYSVSREKKERFSLILESASTNQTSMYLCASSFRGPGVTIYFGEGSWLTVV.

This clone occurred once. The chain recombines TRBV7-9 with TRBJ2-4; 7 bases map to TRBD1. The CDR3 covers 14 residues. Trimming took 5 bases from V and 16 from J; bases not matched to a gene: 17. Germline V gene sequence: CDR1 SEHNR, CDR2 FQNEAQ (reference sequence). CDR3 region: CASSPTATGNGPYF. CDR3 bases: TGTGCCAGCAGCCCAACCGCGACAGGGAATGGGCCCTACTTC.

This clone was seen just once. The chain carries TRBV4-1 and TRBJ2-3, with D maybe TRBD2 (7 bases). Between the trimmed V and J ends, which lost 1 base and 6 bases, there was a span of 17 bases. Germline assignment: CDR1 MGHRA and CDR2 YSYEKL. This CDR3 comprises 16 residues. The chain's CDR3 is CASSQVEGGRMDTQYF. For the CDR3, the DNA is TGCGCCAGCAGCCAAGTTGAGGGGGGGCGGATGGATACGCAGTATTTT.

The gene calls are TRBV11-3 and TRBJ2-7; D might be TRBD1 (6 bases). Deletions cut 1 base from V and 5 bases from J, with 18 bases between. The CDR3 extends over 16 amino acids. Germline CDR1 SGHNT, CDR2 YENEEA. CDR3 residues: CASSLGTDFPTDEQYF. The DNA of the CDR3 is TGTGCCAGCAGCTTAGGGACAGATTTTCCCACGGACGAGCAGTACTTC.

The chain is built from TRBV11-2 and TRBJ2-5; the match to TRBD2 covers 7 bases. With 1 base clipped from V and 5 bases from J, the junction kept 7 bases outside the gene matches. The CDR3 is 15 residues long. Germline V gene data show CDR1 as SGHAT and CDR2 as FQNNGV. DNA of the CDR3: TGTGCCAGCAGCTTAGGGACTAGGGAGTGGGAGACCCAGTACTTC. Translated, it gives CASSLGTREWETQYF.

The rearrangement uses TRBV29-1 and TRBJ2-1, with TRBD2 identical over 12 bases. V was pared by 4 bases and J by 8 bases, with 9 bases of the junction left unmatched. Germline CDR1 reads SQVTM; CDR2 reads ANQGSEA. The CDR3 runs to 15 residues. The CDR3 is CSVALTSGRGDEQFF. The CDR3 nucleotides read TGCAGCGTTGCCCTGACTAGCGGGAGAGGTGATGAGCAGTTCTTC.

The genes are TRBV6-1 and TRBJ2-5; D possibly uses TRBD1 or TRBD2 (5 bases each). CDR3 length equals 14 residues. Germline V CDR1 and CDR2: MNHNS, SASEGT. V lost 3 bases and J 8 bases, leaving 16 bases between the germline ends. This CDR3 reads CASSEVRGNPTQYF. As DNA, the CDR3 is TGTGCCAGCAGTGAGGTCCGGGGCAACCCCACCCAGTACTTC.

The chain carries TRBV19 and TRBJ2-7; 9 nucleotides align to TRBD1. The CDR3 loop spans 15 amino acids. With 5 bases clipped from V and 3 bases from J, the junction kept 8 bases outside the gene matches. Germline V gene data show CDR1 as LNHDA and CDR2 as SQIVND (reference sequence). CDR3 in DNA: TGTGCCAGTAGTGATACCGGACAGGGGATCTACGAGCAGTACTTC. This encodes CASSDTGQGIYEQYF.

This chain uses TRBV6-5 with TRBJ1-5; TRBD1 matches 8 bases. Germline CDR1 reads MNHEY; CDR2 reads SVGAGI. The length of the CDR3 is 15 residues. V dropped 6 bases and J dropped 3; count of bases not matched to a gene: 7. In DNA form, the CDR3 reads TGTGCCAGCAGAGTTGACAGGGGCGACAATCAGCCCCAGCATTTT. Translated, it gives CASRVDRGDNQPQHF.

The V call is TRBV15, the J call TRBJ2-3, with 8 bases fitting TRBD1. V lost 1 base to trimming and J lost 2 bases; unmatched junction nucleotides: 14. This CDR3 is built from 19 residues. Per germline, CDR1 LNHNV and CDR2 YYDKDF (reference sequence). CDR3 region: CATSRAIPGTGGSTDTQYF. Here the CDR3 DNA reads TGTGCCACCAGCAGAGCTATTCCCGGGACAGGCGGGTCCACAGATACGCAGTATTTT.

This rearrangement joins TRBV15 to TRBJ2-7, with TRBD1 matching 12 bases. V lost 5 bases, J lost 4 bases, and 6 bases stayed unmatched. The CDR3 totals 15 residues. Germline assignment: CDR1 LNHNV and CDR2 YYDKDF (reference sequence). CDR3 coding DNA: TGTGCCACCAGCCGGGACAGGGGGCGCTGGTACGAGCAGTACTTC. The encoded protein is CATSRDRGRWYEQYF.

The chain combines TRBV30 with TRBJ2-2; TRBD1 aligns across 10 bases. The germline V gene encodes CDR1 GTSNPN and CDR2 SVGIG (reference sequence). This CDR3 is 18 amino acids long. V lost 0 bases and J lost 3; bases outside the gene matches: 10. The CDR3 sequence: CAWSVDRGRPEDTGELFF. DNA of the CDR3: TGTGCCTGGAGTGTCGACAGGGGGCGCCCCGAGGACACCGGGGAGCTGTTTTTT.

This chain connects TRBV7-9 to TRBJ2-3; 8 nucleotides match TRBD1. CDR3 length: 17 amino acids. V lost 5 bases, J lost 3 bases, and 13 bases stayed unmatched. Germline CDR1 SEHNR, CDR2 FQNEAQ (reference sequence). CDR3 bases: TGTGCCAGCAGCACCGGCTTCGGACAGGGTGGAACAGATACGCAGTATTTT. It specifies CASSTGFGQGGTDTQYF.